Below are 12 T cell receptor beta chains sequenced from a single sample in a study of circulating and synovial CD4+ cells in juvenile arthritis. Libraries were prepared by immunoSEQ multiplex PCR; TCRdb keeps only in-frame clonotypes and omits some of them. The data show approximately 36,000 clones, about 94% seen once. What was sequenced was CD4+ T cells from blood. All receptors come from a human donor with juvenile idiopathic arthritis.

V and J are TRBV18 and TRBJ2-6, with 7 bases matching TRBD1. CDR1 is KGHSH, CDR2 LQKENI, per germline. V dropped 4 bases and J dropped 0; count of bases not matched to a gene: 6. This CDR3 spans 17 amino acids. The CDR3 loop is CASSLRTGPSGANVLTF. The CDR3 DNA reads TGTGCCAGCTCACTACGGACAGGCCCCTCTGGGGCCAACGTCCTGACTTTC. Variable domain in full (rest from reference TRBV18 and TRBJ2-6): NAGVMQNPRHLVRRRGQEARLRCSPMKGHSHVYWYRQLPEEGLKFMVYLQKENIIDESGMPKERFSAEFPKEGPSILRIQQVVRGDSAAYFCASSLRTGPSGANVLTFGAGSRLTVL.

V and J are TRBV6-5 and TRBJ2-7, with 11 bases aligning to TRBD1. This CDR3 is 15 amino acids long. J was trimmed by 2 bases and V by 0 bases; bases with no gene match: 0. Germline CDR1 is MNHEY and CDR2 is SVGAGI. CDR3 in amino acids: CASSYSGQGAYEQYF. The CDR3 DNA is TGTGCCAGCAGTTACTCGGGACAGGGGGCCTACGAGCAGTACTTC.

This chain uses TRBV18 with TRBJ2-7; the match to TRBD1 covers 9 bases. Germline loops: CDR1 KGHSH, CDR2 LQKENI. V shed 1 base, J shed 5 bases, and the junction held 6 bases outside the gene matches. The CDR3 runs 15 residues. For the CDR3, the DNA is TGTGCCAGCTCACCACGGGCAACAGGGGGCGACGAGCAGTACTTC. This encodes CASSPRATGGDEQYF.

This chain joins TRBV7-3 and TRBJ1-2; D is uncertain. Germline V gene lookup returns CDR1 SGHTA and CDR2 FQGTGA. The CDR3 totals 14 residues. V shed 4 bases and J shed 5 bases, with 14 bases lying between them. The CDR3 here is CASSSQVAGYGYTF. The CDR3 DNA follows: TGTGCCAGCAGCTCTCAAGTGGCAGGATATGGCTACACCTTC.

The rearrangement links TRBV18 to TRBJ2-1, with D possibly being TRBD1 (6 bases). V lost 2 bases, J lost 3 bases, and 8 bases lay in between. The germline V gene has CDR1 KGHSH and CDR2 LQKENI. This CDR3 is 14 amino acids long. CDR3 bases: TGTGCCAGCTCACCAAACAGGGTCTACAATGAGCAGTTCTTC. Protein sequence: CASSPNRVYNEQFF.

The V gene is TRBV15, the J gene TRBJ2-3; a possible D gene is TRBD2 (6 bases). Looked up from germline, CDR1 is LNHNV and CDR2 is YYDKDF (reference sequence). The CDR3 length is 12 residues. Trimming left V 9 bases short and J 4 bases short, with 11 bases between. The CDR3 protein is CATSSVSDTQYF. CDR3 nucleotides: TGTGCCACTTCTAGCGTTTCAGATACGCAGTATTTT.

V and J are TRBV6-5 and TRBJ2-2; D is unclear. V lost 0 bases, J lost 4 bases, and 6 bases lay in between. The CDR3 runs 14 residues. The V gene's germline CDR1 is MNHEY and CDR2 SVGAGI. Written as DNA, the CDR3 is TGTGCCAGCAGTTACTCGCCGCGCACCGGGGAGCTGTTTTTT. This sequence encodes CASSYSPRTGELFF.

The gene calls are TRBV11-2 and TRBJ2-3; no clear D gene. CDR1 is SGHAT, CDR2 FQNNGV, per germline. Trimming stripped 1 base from V and 7 bases from J, with 9 bases between. The CDR3 extends over 13 amino acids. The CDR3 loop is CASSLVVRNTQYF. In DNA, the CDR3 is TGTGCCAGCAGCTTAGTAGTACGAAATACGCAGTATTTT.

This chain connects TRBV7-2 to TRBJ2-5; 8 nucleotides agree with TRBD2. V lost 5 bases to trimming and J lost 3 bases; unmatched junction nucleotides: 5. CDR1 SGHTA and CDR2 FQGNSA come from the germline V gene. The CDR3 is 14 amino acids. The CDR3 here is CASSLSAGEETQYF. CDR3 sequence (DNA): TGTGCCAGCAGCCTATCAGCGGGGGAAGAGACCCAGTACTTC.

This chain joins TRBV11-2 and TRBJ2-1, with 10 bases fitting TRBD2. After removal of 5 bases from V and 4 bases from J, the junction contained 11 bases not matched to a gene. Germline CDR1 is SGHAT and CDR2 is FQNNGV. This CDR3 has 17 residues. CDR3 sequence reads: CASSLVSGGGPYNEQFF. The DNA for the CDR3 is TGTGCCAGCAGCCTCGTAAGCGGGGGGGGCCCTTACAATGAGCAGTTCTTC. The complete variable domain, with remaining parts taken from reference TRBV11-2 and TRBJ2-1, reads EAGVAQSPRYKIIEKRQSVAFWCNPISGHATLYWYQQILGQGPKLLIQFQNNGVVDDSQLPKDRFSAERLKGVDSTLKIQPAKLEDSAVYLCASSLVSGGGPYNEQFFGPGTRLTVL.

The chain carries TRBV29-1 and TRBJ2-1, with D maybe TRBD1 (5 bases). Trimming pared 0 bases from V and 4 bases from J, leaving 13 bases between. This CDR3 has 15 residues. In germline, CDR1 is SQVTM, CDR2 ANQGSEA. The CDR3, as DNA: TGCAGCGTTGAAGATGTCAGGACAAGATACAATGAGCAGTTCTTC. Its translation is CSVEDVRTRYNEQFF.

The chain has TRBV7-2 and TRBJ1-1; D is perhaps TRBD1 (5 bases). The CDR3 spans 12 residues. V shed 11 bases and J shed 0 bases, with 10 bases lying between them. The germline CDR1 and CDR2 sequences are SGHTA and FQGNSA. CDR3 residues: CAAGEMNTEAFF. CDR3 bases: TGTGCCGCGGGGGAAATGAACACTGAAGCTTTCTTT.